Given below is one T cell receptor beta chain in context. An amount of RNA that ranged from roughly 0.5 to 1 ug was reverse transcribed with random hexamers. TCRdb redid the calling of the immunoSEQ multiplex PCR reads with MiXCR, one entry per CDR3 protein. The data hold 160,000 or so distinct CDR3 sequences, with roughly 94% observed a single time. This sample is part of a study of CD8 T cells in Susac syndrome. Across the study: When their blood was taken, the Susac syndrome patients had either not yet had any therapy, were taking corticosteroids, or were taking intravenous immunoglobulin alone.

V was pared by 5 bases and J by 3 bases, with 5 bases between. The CDR3 extends over 12 amino acids. The chain has TRBV12-3 or TRBV12-4 and TRBJ1-5; D is ambiguous. Sequenced: CD4+ T cells from PBMCs. The sequence was collected from a human donor with Susac syndrome. CDR3 loop: CASSLNNQPQHF. For the CDR3, the DNA is TGTGCCAGCAGTCTCAACAATCAGCCCCAGCATTTT.